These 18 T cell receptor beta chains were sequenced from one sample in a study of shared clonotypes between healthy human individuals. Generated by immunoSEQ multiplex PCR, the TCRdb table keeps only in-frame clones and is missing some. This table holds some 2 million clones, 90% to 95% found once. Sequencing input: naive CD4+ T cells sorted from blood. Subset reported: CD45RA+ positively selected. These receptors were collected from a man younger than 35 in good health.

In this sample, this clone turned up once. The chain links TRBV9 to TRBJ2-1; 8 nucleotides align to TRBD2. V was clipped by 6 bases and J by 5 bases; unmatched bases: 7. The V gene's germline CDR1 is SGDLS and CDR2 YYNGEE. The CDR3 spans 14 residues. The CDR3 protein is CASTSAAGDNEQFF. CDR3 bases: TGTGCCAGCACCAGCGCAGCGGGAGACAATGAGCAGTTCTTC.

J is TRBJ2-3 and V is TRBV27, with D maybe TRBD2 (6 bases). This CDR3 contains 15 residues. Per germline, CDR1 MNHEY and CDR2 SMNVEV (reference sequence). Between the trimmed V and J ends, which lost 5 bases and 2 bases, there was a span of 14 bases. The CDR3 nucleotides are TGTGCCAGCAGTCCATGGGGGGAATACACAGATACGCAGTATTTT. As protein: CASSPWGEYTDTQYF.

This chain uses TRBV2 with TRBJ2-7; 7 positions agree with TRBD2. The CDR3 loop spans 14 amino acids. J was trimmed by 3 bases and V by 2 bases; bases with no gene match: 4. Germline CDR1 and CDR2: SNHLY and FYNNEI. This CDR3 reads CASSESWEGYEQYF. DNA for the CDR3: TGTGCCAGCAGTGAATCGTGGGAGGGCTACGAGCAGTACTTC.

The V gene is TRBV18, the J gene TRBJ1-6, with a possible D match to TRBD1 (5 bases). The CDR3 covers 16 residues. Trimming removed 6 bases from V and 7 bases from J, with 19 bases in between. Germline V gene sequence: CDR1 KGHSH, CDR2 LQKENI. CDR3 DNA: TGTGCCAGCTCCGACTCAGGCGGGGGTATCAATTCACCCCTCCACTTT. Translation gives CASSDSGGGINSPLHF.

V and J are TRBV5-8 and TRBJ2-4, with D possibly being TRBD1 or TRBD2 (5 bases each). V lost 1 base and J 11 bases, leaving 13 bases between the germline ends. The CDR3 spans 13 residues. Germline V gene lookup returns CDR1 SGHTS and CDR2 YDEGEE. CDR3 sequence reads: CASSLTGTTFQYF. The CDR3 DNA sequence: TGTGCCAGCAGCTTGACCGGGACGACCTTTCAGTACTTC.

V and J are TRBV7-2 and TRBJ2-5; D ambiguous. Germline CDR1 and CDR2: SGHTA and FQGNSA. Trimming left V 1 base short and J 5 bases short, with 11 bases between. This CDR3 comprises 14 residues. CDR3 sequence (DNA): TGTGCCAGCAGCTTAGAAGCCAGGTGGGAGACCCAGTACTTC. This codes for CASSLEARWETQYF.

For the CDR3, the DNA is TGTGCCAGCAGCCCCAGGGCTAACAATGAGCAGTTCTTC. It translates to CASSPRANNEQFF. V and J are TRBV14 and TRBJ2-1, with D perhaps matching TRBD1 (5 bases). V lost 4 bases and J 5 bases, leaving 9 bases between the germline ends. CDR1 SGHDN and CDR2 FVKESK come from the germline V gene. The CDR3 runs 13 residues.

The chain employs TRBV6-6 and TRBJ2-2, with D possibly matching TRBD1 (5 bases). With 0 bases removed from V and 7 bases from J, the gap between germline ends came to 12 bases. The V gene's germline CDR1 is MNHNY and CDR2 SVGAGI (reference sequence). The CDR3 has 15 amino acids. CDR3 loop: CASSYSSGLDGELFF. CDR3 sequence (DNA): TGTGCCAGCAGTTACTCATCAGGGCTCGACGGGGAGCTGTTTTTT.

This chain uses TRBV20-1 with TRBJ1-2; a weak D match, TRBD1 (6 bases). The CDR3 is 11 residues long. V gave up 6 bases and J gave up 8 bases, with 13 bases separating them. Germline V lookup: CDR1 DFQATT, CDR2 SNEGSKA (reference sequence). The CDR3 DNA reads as TGCAGTGCAACCAGGGGTATCGGCTACACCTTC. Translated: CSATRGIGYTF.

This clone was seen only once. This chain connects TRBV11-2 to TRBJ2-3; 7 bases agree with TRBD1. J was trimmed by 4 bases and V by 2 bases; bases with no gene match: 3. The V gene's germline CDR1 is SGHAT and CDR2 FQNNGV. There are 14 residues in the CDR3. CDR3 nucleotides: TGTGCCAGCAGCTTAAGGGGGCGTGCAGATACGCAGTATTTT. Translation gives CASSLRGRADTQYF.

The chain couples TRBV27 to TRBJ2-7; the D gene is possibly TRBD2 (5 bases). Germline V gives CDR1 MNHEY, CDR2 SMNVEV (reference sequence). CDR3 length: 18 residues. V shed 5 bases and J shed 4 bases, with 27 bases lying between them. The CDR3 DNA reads TGTGCCAGCAGTACCTACAGTATTATGAGCGGCGAACCTTACGAGCAGTACTTC. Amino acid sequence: CASSTYSIMSGEPYEQYF.

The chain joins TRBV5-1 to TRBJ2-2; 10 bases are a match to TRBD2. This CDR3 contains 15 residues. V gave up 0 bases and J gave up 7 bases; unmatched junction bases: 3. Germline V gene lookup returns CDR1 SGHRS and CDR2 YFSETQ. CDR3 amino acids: CASSLELAGNGELFF. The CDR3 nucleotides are TGCGCCAGCAGCTTGGAACTAGCGGGAAACGGGGAGCTGTTTTTT. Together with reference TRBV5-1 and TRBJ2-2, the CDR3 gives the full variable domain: KAGVTQTPRYLIKTRGQQVTLSCSPISGHRSVSWYQQTPGQGLQFLFEYFSETQRNKGNFPGRFSGRQFSNSRSEMNVSTLELGDSALYLCASSLELAGNGELFFGEGSRLTVL.

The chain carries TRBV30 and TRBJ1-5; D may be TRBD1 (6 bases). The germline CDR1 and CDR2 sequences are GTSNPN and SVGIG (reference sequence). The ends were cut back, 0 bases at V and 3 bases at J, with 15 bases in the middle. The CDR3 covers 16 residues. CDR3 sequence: CAWSVPTGFPNQPQHF. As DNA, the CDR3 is TGTGCCTGGAGTGTCCCAACAGGGTTCCCCAATCAGCCCCAGCATTTT.

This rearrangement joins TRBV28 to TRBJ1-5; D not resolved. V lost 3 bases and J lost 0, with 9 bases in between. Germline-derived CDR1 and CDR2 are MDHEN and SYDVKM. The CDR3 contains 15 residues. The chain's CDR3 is CASSFKEYSNQPQHF. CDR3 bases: TGTGCCAGCAGTTTCAAAGAATATAGCAATCAGCCCCAGCATTTT. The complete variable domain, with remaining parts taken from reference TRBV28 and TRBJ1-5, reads DVKVTQSSRYLVKRTGEKVFLECVQDMDHENMFWYRQDPGLGLRLIYFSYDVKMKEKGDIPEGYSVSREKKERFSLILESASTNQTSMYLCASSFKEYSNQPQHFGDGTRLSIL.

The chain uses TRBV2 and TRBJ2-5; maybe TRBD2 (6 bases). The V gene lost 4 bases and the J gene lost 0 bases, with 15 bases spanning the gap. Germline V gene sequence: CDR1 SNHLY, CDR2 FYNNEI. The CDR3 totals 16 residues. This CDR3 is CASSVGRRKHQETQYF. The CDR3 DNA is TGTGCCAGCAGTGTAGGGAGGCGGAAACACCAAGAGACCCAGTACTTC. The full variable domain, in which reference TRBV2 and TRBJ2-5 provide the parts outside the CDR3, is EPEVTQTPSHQVTQMGQEVILRCVPISNHLYFYWYRQILGQKVEFLVSFYNNEISEKSEIFDDQFSVERPDGSNFTLKIRSTKLEDSAMYFCASSVGRRKHQETQYFGPGTRLLVL.

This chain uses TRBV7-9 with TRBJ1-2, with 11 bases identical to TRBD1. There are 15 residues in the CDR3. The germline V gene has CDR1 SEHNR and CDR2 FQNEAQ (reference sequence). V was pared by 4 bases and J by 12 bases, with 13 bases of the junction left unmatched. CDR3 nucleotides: TGTGCCAGCAGCTCCCCCGAGGACAGGGGGCAAAAAAACACCTTC. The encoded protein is CASSSPEDRGQKNTF. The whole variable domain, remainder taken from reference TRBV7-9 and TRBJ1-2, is DTGVSQNPRHKITKRGQNVTFRCDPISEHNRLYWYRQTLGQGPEFLTYFQNEAQLEKSRLLSDRFSAERPKGSFSTLEIQRTEQGDSAMYLCASSSPEDRGQKNTFGSGTRLTVV.

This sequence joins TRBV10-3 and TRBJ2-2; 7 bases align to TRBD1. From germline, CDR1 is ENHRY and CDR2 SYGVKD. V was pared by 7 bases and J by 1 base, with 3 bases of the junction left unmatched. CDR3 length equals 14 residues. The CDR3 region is CAITGTENTGELFF. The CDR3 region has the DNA TGTGCCATCACTGGGACAGAGAACACCGGGGAGCTGTTTTTT.

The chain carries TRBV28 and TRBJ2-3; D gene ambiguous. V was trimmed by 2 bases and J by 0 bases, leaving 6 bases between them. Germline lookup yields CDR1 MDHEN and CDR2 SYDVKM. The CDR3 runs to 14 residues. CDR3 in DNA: TGTGCCAGCAGTTTAGCTTCTAGCACAGATACGCAGTATTTT. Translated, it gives CASSLASSTDTQYF.